This TCR beta chain was found in a study of Ad26.COV2.S vaccination and SARS-CoV-2 variants. About the research overall: Ad26.COV2.S shots went into the muscle once or twice, 56 days apart. Study results and limitations: Vaccine recipients posted higher spike-specific TCR breadth than their placebo counterparts.

Treatment described: over 15 received Ad26.COV2.S at low or high dose, single or two shots; roughly 5 received placebo; per-sample allocation not given. Following the first vaccine or placebo injection, samples were taken on day 63. Spike of the Wuhan-strain SARS-CoV-2 was expressed by an Ad26 vector, which formed the vaccine. Profiled with immunoSEQ multiplex PCR; TCRdb holds only in-frame clones, not every one. Of 350,000 to 550,000 clones listed, roughly 89% were seen once; the top ten hold 2% to 3%. This CDR3 region has 12 residues. The germline V gene encodes CDR1 MDHEN and CDR2 SYDVKM. Deletions cut 4 bases from V and 4 bases from J, with 7 bases between. In the case of this clone: The antigen is undetermined.

Source: peripheral blood, taken in a trial of Ad26.COV2.S vaccine versus placebo. This clonotype was obtained from a person between 18 and 65 years old who received the Ad26.COV2.S COVID-19 vaccine or a placebo. This chain connects TRBV28 to TRBJ1-1; possible D gene TRBD1, 5 bases. As DNA, the CDR3 is TGTGCCAGCAGTTCGACAGTCACTGAAGCTTTCTTT. This encodes CASSSTVTEAFF.